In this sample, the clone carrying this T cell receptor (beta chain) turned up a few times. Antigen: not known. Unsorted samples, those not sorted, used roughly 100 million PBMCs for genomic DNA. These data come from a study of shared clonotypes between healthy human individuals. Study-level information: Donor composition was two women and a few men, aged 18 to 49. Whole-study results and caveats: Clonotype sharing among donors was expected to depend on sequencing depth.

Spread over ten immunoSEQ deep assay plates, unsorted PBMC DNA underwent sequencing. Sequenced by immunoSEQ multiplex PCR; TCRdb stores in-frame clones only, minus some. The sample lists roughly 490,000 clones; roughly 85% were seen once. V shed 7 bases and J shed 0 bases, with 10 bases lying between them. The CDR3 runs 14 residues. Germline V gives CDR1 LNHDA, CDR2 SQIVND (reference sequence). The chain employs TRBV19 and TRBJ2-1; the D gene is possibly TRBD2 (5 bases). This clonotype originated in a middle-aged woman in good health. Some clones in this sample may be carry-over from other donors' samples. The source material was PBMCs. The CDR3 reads CASKQRTSYNEQFF. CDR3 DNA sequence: TGTGCCAGTAAACAGCGGACCTCCTACAATGAGCAGTTCTTC.